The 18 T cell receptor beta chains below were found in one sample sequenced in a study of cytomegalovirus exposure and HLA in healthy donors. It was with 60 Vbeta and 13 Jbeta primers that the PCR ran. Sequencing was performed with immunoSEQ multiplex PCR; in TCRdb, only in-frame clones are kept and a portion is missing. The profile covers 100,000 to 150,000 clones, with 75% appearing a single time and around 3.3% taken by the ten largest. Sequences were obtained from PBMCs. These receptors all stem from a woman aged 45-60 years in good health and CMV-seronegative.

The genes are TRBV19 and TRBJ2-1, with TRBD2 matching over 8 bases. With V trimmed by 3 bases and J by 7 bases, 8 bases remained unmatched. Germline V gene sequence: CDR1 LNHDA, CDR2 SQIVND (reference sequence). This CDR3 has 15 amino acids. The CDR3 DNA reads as TGTGCCAGTAGTATCTTTAGCGGGAACGGGAATGAGCAGTTCTTC. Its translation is CASSIFSGNGNEQFF.

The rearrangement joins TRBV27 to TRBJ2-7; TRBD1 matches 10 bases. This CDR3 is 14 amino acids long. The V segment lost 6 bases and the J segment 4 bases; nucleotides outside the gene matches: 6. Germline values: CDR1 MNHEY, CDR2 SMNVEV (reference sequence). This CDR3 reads CASSPGTGVYEQYF. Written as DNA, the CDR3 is TGTGCCAGCAGCCCCGGGACAGGGGTGTACGAGCAGTACTTC.

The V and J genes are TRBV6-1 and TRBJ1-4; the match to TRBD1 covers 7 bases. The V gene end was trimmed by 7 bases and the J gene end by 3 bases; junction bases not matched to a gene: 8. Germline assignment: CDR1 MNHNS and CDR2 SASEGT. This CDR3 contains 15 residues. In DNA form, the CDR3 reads TGTGCCAGCACTTTTTCCGGGACAGCTAATGAAAAACTGTTTTTT. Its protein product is CASTFSGTANEKLFF.

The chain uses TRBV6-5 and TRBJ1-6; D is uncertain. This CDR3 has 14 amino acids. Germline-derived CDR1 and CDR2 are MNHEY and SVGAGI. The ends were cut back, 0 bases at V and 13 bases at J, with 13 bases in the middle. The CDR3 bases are TGTGCCAGCAGTTACTCGTGGGCAGACCCCCCCCTCCACTTT. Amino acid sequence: CASSYSWADPPLHF.

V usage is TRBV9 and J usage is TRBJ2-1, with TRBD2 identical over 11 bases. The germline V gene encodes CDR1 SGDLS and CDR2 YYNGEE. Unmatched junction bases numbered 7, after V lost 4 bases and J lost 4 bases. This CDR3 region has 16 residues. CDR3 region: CASSYLGTSGYNEQFF. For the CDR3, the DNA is TGTGCCAGCAGCTACCTTGGGACTAGCGGTTACAATGAGCAGTTCTTC.

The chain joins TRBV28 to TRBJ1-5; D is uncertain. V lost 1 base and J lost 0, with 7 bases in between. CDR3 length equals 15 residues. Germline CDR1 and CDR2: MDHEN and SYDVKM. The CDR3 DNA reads TGTGCCAGCAGTTTATCCGGTTATAGCAATCAGCCCCAGCATTTT. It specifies CASSLSGYSNQPQHF.

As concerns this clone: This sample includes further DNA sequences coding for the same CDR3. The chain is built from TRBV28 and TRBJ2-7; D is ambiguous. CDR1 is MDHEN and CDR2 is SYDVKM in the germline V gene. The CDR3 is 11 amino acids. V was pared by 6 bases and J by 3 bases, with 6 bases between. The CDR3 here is CASSPRYEQYF. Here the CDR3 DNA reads TGTGCCAGCAGCCCGCGCTACGAGCAGTACTTC.

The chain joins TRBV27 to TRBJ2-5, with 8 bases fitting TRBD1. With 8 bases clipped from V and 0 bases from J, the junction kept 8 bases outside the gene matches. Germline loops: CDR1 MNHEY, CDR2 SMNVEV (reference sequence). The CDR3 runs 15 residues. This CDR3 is CASGPTGAYQETQYF. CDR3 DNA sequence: TGTGCCAGCGGGCCGACAGGGGCGTACCAAGAGACCCAGTACTTC.

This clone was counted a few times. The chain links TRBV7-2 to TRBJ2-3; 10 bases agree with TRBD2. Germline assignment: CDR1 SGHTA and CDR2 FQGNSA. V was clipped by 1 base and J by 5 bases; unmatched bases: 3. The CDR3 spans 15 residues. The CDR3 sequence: CASSLVGLAVDTQYF. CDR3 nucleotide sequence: TGTGCCAGCAGCTTAGTCGGACTAGCGGTAGATACGCAGTATTTT.

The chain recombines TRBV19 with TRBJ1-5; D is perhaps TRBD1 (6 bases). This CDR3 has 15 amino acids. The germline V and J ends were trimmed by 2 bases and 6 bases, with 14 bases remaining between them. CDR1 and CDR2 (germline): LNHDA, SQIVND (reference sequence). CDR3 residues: CASSITPGAFQPQHF. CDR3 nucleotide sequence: TGTGCCAGTAGTATAACCCCAGGGGCTTTTCAGCCCCAGCATTTT.

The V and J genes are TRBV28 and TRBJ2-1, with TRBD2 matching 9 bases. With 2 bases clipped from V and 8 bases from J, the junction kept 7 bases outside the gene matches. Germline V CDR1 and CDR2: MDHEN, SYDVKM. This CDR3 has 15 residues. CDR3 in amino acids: CASSLGLAGFDEQFF. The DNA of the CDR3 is TGTGCCAGCAGTTTAGGGCTAGCGGGATTCGATGAGCAGTTCTTC.

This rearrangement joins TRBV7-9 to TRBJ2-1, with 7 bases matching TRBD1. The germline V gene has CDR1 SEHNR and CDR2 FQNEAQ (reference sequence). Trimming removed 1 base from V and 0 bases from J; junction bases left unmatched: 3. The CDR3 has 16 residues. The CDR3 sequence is CASSLGRGSSYNEQFF. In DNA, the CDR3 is TGTGCCAGCAGCTTAGGCAGGGGGAGCTCCTACAATGAGCAGTTCTTC.

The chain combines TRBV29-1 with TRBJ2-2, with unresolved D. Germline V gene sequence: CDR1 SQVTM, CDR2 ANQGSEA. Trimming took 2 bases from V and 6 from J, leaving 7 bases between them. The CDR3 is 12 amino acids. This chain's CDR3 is CSVEHFAGELFF. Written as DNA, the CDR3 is TGCAGCGTTGAACACTTCGCCGGGGAGCTGTTTTTT.

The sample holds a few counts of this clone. The CDR3 sequence: CASSIQGDRTRGSPLHF. For the CDR3, the DNA is TGTGCCAGCAGCATACAGGGGGACCGAACCAGGGGTTCACCCCTCCACTTT. V is TRBV7-2 and J is TRBJ1-6; 8 bases align to TRBD1. J was trimmed by 9 bases and V by 5 bases; bases with no gene match: 15. Germline V gene data show CDR1 as SGHTA and CDR2 as FQGNSA. The CDR3 extends over 17 amino acids.

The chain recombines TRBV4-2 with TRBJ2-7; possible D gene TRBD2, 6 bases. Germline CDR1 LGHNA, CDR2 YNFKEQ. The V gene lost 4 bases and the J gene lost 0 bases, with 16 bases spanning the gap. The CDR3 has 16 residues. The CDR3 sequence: CASSPVTGVSSYEQYF. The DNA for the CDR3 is TGTGCCAGCAGCCCCGTAACGGGGGTGAGCTCCTACGAGCAGTACTTC.

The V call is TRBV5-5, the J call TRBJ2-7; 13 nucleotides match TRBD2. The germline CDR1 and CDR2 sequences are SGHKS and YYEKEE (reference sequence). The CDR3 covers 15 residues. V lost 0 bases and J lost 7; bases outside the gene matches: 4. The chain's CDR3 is CASSLVTSGRGEQYF. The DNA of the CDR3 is TGTGCCAGCAGCTTGGTAACTAGCGGGAGGGGAGAGCAGTACTTC.

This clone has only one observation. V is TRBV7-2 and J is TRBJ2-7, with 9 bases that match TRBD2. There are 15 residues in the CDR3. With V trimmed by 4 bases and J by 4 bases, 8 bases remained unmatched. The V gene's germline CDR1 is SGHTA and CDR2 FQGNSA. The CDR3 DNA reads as TGTGCCAGCAGCTCGCAGCCTAGCGGGAATTACGAGCAGTACTTC. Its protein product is CASSSQPSGNYEQYF.

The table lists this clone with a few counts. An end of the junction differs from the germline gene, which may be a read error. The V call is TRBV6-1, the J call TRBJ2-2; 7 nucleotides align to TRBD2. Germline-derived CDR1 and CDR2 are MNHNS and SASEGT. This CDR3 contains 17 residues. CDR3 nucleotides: TGTGCCATCAGTGGTGAGCCCGGGGCGGGGGACACCGGGGAGCTGTTTTTT. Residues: CAISGEPGAGDTGELFF.